This T cell receptor beta chain was sequenced in a study of immune evolution from preneoplasia to lung adenocarcinoma. The CDR3 is 16 amino acids. Germline CDR1 SNHLY, CDR2 FYNNEI. Deletions cut 5 bases from V and 7 bases from J, with 21 bases between. The protocol was immunoSEQ multiplex PCR, while the TCRdb copy is restricted to in-frame clones and leaves out a portion. The data hold more than 2,500 clones, with roughly 87% observed a single time. Material for sequencing was FFPE adjacent normal lung tissue. This chain links TRBV2 with TRBJ1-3, with a possible D match to TRBD1 (6 bases). The clonotype was recovered from a person between 65 and 80 years old with lung adenocarcinoma. CDR3 residues: CASSRAQTGPLNTIYF. The CDR3 DNA sequence: TGTGCCAGCAGTCGGGCCCAGACAGGCCCGCTGAACACCATATATTTT.